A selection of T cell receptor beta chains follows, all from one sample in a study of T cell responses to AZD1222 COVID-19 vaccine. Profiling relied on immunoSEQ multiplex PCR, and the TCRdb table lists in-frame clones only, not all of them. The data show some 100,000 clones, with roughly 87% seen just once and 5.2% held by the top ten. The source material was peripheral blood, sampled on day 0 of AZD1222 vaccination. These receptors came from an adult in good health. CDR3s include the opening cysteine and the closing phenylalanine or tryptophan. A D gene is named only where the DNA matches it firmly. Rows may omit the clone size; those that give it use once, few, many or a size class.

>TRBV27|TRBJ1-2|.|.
CASGAGIGYTF
TGTGCCAGCGGGGCGGGGATTGGCTACACCTTC
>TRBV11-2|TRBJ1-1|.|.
CASSLDSDLWAFF
TGTGCCAGCAGCTTAGATTCCGACCTTTGGGCTTTCTTT
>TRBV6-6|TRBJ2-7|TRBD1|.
CASSLDRVYEQYF
TGTGCCAGCAGTTTAGACAGGGTGTATGAGCAGTACTTC
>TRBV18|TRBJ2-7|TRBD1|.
CASSHPGTGFNEQYF
TGTGCCAGCTCACATCCCGGGACAGGGTTCAACGAGCAGTACTTC
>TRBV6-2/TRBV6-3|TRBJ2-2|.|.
CASSSVAEYTGELFF
TGTGCCAGCAGTTCGGTTGCGGAGTACACCGGGGAGCTGTTTTTT
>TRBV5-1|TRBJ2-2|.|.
CASSLGVTGELFF
TGCGCCAGCAGCTTGGGGGTCACCGGGGAGCTGTTTTTT
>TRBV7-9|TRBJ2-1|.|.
CASSFYDGTTAYNEQFF
TGTGCCAGCAGCTTTTATGATGGGACCACAGCCTACAATGAGCAGTTCTTC
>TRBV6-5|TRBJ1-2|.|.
CASSNPTRVNYGYTF
TGTGCCAGCAGTAATCCGACGAGGGTGAACTATGGCTACACCTTC
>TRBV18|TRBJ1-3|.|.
CASSPMSNVSRGRGSGNTIYF
TGTGCCAGCTCACCAATGAGTAACGTATCGAGGGGCAGGGGTTCTGGAAACACCATATATTTT
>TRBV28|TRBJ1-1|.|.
CASRYRVEWTEAFF
TGTGCCAGCAGGTACAGGGTGGAGTGGACTGAAGCTTTCTTT
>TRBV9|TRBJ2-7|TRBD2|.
CASSPGTSGYEQYF
TGTGCCAGCAGCCCAGGGACTAGCGGCTACGAGCAGTACTTC
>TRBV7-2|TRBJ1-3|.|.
CASSFWLGNTIYF
TGTGCCAGCAGCTTTTGGCTTGGAAACACCATATATTTT
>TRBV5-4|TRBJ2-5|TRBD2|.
CASSFSGGAKTQYF
TGTGCCAGCAGCTTTAGCGGGGGTGCGAAGACCCAGTACTTC
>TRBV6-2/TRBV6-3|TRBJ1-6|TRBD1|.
CASSPDRVGYSPLHF
TGTGCCAGCAGCCCCGACAGGGTCGGGTATTCACCCCTCCACTTT
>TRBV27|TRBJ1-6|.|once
CASSFMPRSPLHF
TGTGCCAGCAGTTTCATGCCTAGGTCACCCCTCCACTTT
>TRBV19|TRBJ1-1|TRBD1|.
CASRGTGENTEAFF
TGTGCCAGTAGGGGGACAGGAGAGAACACTGAAGCTTTCTTT
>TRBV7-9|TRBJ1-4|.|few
CASSLGNPGASNEKLFF
TGTGCCAGCAGCTTAGGGAACCCAGGGGCCTCTAATGAAAAACTGTTTTTT
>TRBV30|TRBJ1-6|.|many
CAWMGRLLGGSPLHF
TGTGCCTGGATGGGTCGCCTACTCGGCGGTTCACCCCTCCACTTT
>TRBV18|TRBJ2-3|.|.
CASSPPGTDTQYF
TGTGCCAGCTCACCACCAGGGACAGATACGCAGTATTTT
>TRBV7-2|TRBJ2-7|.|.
CASSLSDGTYEQYF
TGTGCCAGCAGCTTAAGTGATGGGACCTACGAGCAGTACTTC
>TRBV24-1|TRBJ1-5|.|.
CATSEPGSEPQHF
TGTGCCACCAGTGAACCCGGTAGCGAGCCCCAGCATTTT
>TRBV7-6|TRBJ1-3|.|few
CASTPLGQRNRNTIYF
TGTGCCAGCACCCCTTTAGGGCAGCGGAATAGAAACACCATATATTTT
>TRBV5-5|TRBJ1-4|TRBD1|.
CASGEGAYEKLFF
TGTGCCAGCGGAGAGGGGGCTTATGAAAAACTGTTTTTT
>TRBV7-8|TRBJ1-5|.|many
CASSLGTGGPQHF
TGTGCCAGCAGCCTTGGAACTGGAGGGCCCCAGCATTTT
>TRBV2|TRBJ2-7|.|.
CASLPDNNSYEQYF
TGTGCCAGCTTACCAGACAATAACTCCTACGAGCAGTACTTC
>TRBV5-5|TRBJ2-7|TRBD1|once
CASSSTGTAGYEQYF
TGTGCCAGCAGCTCTACCGGGACAGCTGGCTACGAGCAGTACTTC
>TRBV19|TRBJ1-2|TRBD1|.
CASSLSGQGDGYTF
TGTGCCAGTAGTCTGTCGGGACAGGGCGATGGCTACACCTTC
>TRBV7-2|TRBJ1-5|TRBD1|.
CASSPDRYSNQPQHF
TGTGCCAGCAGTCCGGACAGGTATAGCAATCAGCCCCAGCATTTT
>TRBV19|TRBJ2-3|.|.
CASSIYPTRGNTQYF
TGTGCCAGTAGTATTTACCCGACCCGGGGGAATACGCAGTATTTT
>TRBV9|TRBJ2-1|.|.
CASSPVSGSYNEQFF
TGTGCCAGCAGCCCAGTAAGCGGATCCTACAATGAGCAGTTCTTC
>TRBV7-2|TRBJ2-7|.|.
CASSLGGRLEQYF
TGTGCCAGCAGCTTAGGGGGCAGACTCGAGCAGTACTTC
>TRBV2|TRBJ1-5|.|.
CASSVGLNQPQHF
TGTGCCAGCAGTGTAGGGCTCAATCAGCCCCAGCATTTT
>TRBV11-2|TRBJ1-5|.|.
CASSLDLDQPQHF
TGTGCCAGCAGCTTAGATCTAGATCAGCCCCAGCATTTT
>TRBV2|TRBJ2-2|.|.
CASISDLSTGELFF
TGTGCCAGTATATCGGACCTCTCCACCGGGGAGCTGTTTTTT
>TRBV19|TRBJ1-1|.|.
CASSIEAGNTEAFF
TGTGCCAGTAGTATCGAGGCAGGGAACACTGAAGCTTTCTTT
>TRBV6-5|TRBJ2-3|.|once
CASSPQASTDTQYF
TGTGCCAGCAGTCCGCAGGCGAGCACAGATACGCAGTATTTT
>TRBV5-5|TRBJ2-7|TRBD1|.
CASSLGQGPYEQYF
TGTGCCAGCAGCTTAGGACAGGGTCCCTACGAGCAGTACTTC
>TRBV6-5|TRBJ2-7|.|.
CASNQAREEQYF
TGTGCCAGCAACCAGGCCAGGGAGGAGCAGTACTTC
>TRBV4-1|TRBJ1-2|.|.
CASSRVDTGQLDFGYTF
TGCGCCAGCAGCAGAGTTGATACAGGACAGTTGGATTTTGGCTACACCTTC
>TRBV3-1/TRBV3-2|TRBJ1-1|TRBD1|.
CASSHYHRGSNSEAFF
TGTGCCAGCAGCCACTACCACAGGGGAAGTAATTCAGAAGCTTTCTTT
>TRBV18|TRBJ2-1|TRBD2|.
CASSPLAGGVFNEQFF
TGTGCCAGCTCACCGTTAGCGGGAGGGGTTTTCAATGAGCAGTTCTTC
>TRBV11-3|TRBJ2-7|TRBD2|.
CASSRKREDPEQYF
TGTGCCAGCAGCCGAAAGCGGGAGGACCCCGAGCAGTACTTC
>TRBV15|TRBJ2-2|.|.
CATSGGPKNTGELFF
TGTGCCACCAGCGGGGGGCCTAAAAACACCGGGGAGCTGTTTTTT
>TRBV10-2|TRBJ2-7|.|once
CASTTTARRGYEQYF
TGCGCCAGCACCACGACAGCACGCAGGGGCTACGAGCAGTACTTC
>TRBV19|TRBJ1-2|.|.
CASQSLWTDYGYTF
TGTGCCAGTCAGTCTCTGTGGACGGACTATGGCTACACCTTC
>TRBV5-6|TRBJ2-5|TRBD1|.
CASSFIDRASQETQYF
TGTGCCAGCAGCTTTATCGACAGGGCTAGCCAAGAGACCCAGTACTTC
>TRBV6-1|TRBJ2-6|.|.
CASSEALSGANVLTF
TGTGCCAGCAGTGAAGCCCTCTCTGGGGCCAACGTCCTGACTTTC